Sequencing of this T cell receptor beta chain was carried out in a study of beta chain features in type 1 diabetes. Every single donor gave one heparinised blood draw, and these averaged roughly 120 mL. The authors sorted CD4+ naive, central memory, regulatory and stem cell-like memory cells via CD45RO/CCR7/CD25/CD127/CD95/CD27. Each population that was sorted was more than 98% pure. General study findings and limits: Shortening of TCRB CDR3s, moderate but significant, appeared in all four CD4+ subsets of Type 1 diabetes patients.

The investigators reverse transcribed all of the isolated RNA, so they sequenced expressed TCRB transcripts. The assay was immunoSEQ multiplex PCR, and TCRdb's table has in-frame clones only and misses some. The sample yields 900,000 or so clones, roughly 16% seen once. Trimming removed 1 base from V and 4 bases from J, with 12 bases in between. Germline CDR1 is SGDLS and CDR2 is YYNGEE. There are 15 residues in the CDR3. This clone was detected a few times. Its antigen is unknown. Sequencing used naive CD4+ T cells from blood. This TCR was recovered from a woman in her late teens or twenties in good health. The rearrangement joins TRBV9 to TRBJ2-1; the D call may be TRBD1 or TRBD2 (5 bases each). The CDR3 loop is CASSVTVEGYNEQFF. The CDR3 region has the DNA TGTGCCAGCAGCGTAACAGTCGAGGGGTACAATGAGCAGTTCTTC.